This T cell receptor (beta chain) was observed in a study of cytomegalovirus exposure and HLA in healthy donors. Study context: Within an early data release were roughly 83 million unique TCRs drawn from HLA-typed donors. Among a few hundred genotyped donors, approximately 80% fell in the Caucasian-associated ancestry cluster.

PCR amplification relied on 60 Vbeta primers (plus 13 Jbeta primers). In the source study's methods: Later work found around 85 million unique TCR beta chains, with roughly 11 million shared. The table came from immunoSEQ multiplex PCR; TCRdb's copy has only in-frame clones and leaves some out. V, J and clone size derive from that table, while D and trimming were established from the DNA sequence. The table records under 200,000 clones, approximately 77% of them present only once. Germline values: CDR1 SGHRS, CDR2 YFSETQ. This CDR3 is 13 amino acids long. The ends lost 3 bases at V and 2 bases at J; junction bases unmatched: 1.

This clonotype was sampled from a man aged 50-60 years in good health and CMV-seropositive. Sequenced material: PBMCs. V usage is TRBV5-1 and J usage is TRBJ2-7; TRBD1 agrees at 8 bases. Written as DNA, the CDR3 is TGCGCCAGCAGCTGGGACAGGACCTACGAGCAGTACTTC. Its translation is CASSWDRTYEQYF.